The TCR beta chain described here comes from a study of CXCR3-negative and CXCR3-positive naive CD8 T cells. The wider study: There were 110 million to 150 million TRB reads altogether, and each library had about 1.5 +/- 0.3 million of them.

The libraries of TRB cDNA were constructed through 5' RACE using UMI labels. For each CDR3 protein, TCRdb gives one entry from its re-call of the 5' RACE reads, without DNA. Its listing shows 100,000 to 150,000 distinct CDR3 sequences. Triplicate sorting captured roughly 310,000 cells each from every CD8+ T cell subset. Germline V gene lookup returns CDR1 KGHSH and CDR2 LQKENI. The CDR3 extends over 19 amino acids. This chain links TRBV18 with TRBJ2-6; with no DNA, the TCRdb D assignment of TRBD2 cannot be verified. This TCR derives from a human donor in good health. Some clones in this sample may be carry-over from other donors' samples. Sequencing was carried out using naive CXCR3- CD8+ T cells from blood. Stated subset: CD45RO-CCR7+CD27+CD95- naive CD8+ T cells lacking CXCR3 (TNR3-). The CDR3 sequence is CASSLPLAGPDSGANVLTF.